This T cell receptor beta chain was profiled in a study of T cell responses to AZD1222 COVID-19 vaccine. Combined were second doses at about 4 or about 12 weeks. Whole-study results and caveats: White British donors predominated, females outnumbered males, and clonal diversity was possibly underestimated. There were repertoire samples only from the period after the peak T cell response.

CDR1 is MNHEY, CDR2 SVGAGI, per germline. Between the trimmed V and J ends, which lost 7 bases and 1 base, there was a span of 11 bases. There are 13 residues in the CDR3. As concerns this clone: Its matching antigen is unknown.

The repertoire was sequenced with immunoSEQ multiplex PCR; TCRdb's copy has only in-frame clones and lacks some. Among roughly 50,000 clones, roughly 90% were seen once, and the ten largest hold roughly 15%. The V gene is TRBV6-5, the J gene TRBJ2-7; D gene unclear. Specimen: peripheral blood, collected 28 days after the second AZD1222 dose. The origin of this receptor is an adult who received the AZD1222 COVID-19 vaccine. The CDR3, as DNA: TGTGCCAGCATGCGATACAAATCCTACGAGCAGTACTTC. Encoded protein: CASMRYKSYEQYF.